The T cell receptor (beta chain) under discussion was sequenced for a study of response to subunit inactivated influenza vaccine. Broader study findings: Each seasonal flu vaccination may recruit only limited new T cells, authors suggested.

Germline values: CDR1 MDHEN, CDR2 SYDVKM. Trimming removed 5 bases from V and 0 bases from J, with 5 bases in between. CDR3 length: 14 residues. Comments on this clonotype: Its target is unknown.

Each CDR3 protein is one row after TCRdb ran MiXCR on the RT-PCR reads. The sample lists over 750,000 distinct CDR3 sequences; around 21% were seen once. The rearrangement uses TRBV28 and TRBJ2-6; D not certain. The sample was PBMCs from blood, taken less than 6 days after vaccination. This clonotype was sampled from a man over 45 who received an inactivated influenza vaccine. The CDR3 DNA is TGTGCCAGCAGTGGGTACTCTGGGGCCAACGTCCTGACTTTC. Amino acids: CASSGYSGANVLTF.